This passage covers 29 T cell receptor beta chains from one sample sequenced in a study of CD8 T cells in ankylosing spondylitis. Each CDR3 protein is one row after TCRdb ran MiXCR on the 5' RACE reads. Of 160,000 or so distinct CDR3 sequences detected, 9.8% appear once; the ten largest clones hold approximately 15%. The sample was blood, either unsorted or a sorted T cell fraction (not recorded which). The receptors derive from a female donor with ankylosing spondylitis or in good health (not recorded which).

This clonotype turned up a few times. The chain carries TRBV27 and TRBJ1-5; 7 bases align to TRBD1. With 4 bases clipped from V and 6 bases from J, the junction kept 9 bases outside the gene matches. This CDR3 has 15 residues. Germline CDR1 is MNHEY and CDR2 is SMNVEV (reference sequence). The CDR3 DNA reads as TGTGCCAGCAGTTCGACAGGGATTTTCACTCAGCCCCAGCATTTT. Its translation is CASSSTGIFTQPQHF.

This clonotype was detected only a few times. The V gene is TRBV7-9, the J gene TRBJ2-7, with 7 positions matching TRBD1. Germline trimming cut 2 bases from V and 6 bases from J; bases unmatched to any gene: 10. This CDR3 comprises 15 residues. In germline, CDR1 is SEHNR, CDR2 FQNEAQ (reference sequence). Here the CDR3 DNA reads TGTGCCAGCAGCTTAATTGAGGGGGCCCTAATCGAGCAGTACTTC. As protein: CASSLIEGALIEQYF.

This clonotype was detected many times. The J gene is TRBJ2-3, the V gene TRBV2, with D unclear. Germline CDR1 SNHLY, CDR2 FYNNEI. The CDR3 sequence is 13 residues long. V shed 6 bases and J shed 2 bases, with 9 bases lying between them. In DNA, the CDR3 is TGTGCCAGCAGCTCGATTTTCACAGATACGCAGTATTTT. This gives the protein CASSSIFTDTQYF.

This clonotype was seen ten or more times. The rearrangement uses TRBV15 and TRBJ2-5; the D gene is possibly TRBD1 (6 bases). V shed 5 bases and J shed 5 bases, with 21 bases lying between them. Germline assignment: CDR1 LNHNV and CDR2 YYDKDF (reference sequence). CDR3 size: 16 residues. CDR3 nucleotide sequence: TGTGCCACCAGCGTAGACAGGTTTGAGTTGCGGGAGACCCAGTACTTC. Residues: CATSVDRFELRETQYF.

In its sample, this clonotype was seen a few times. This chain uses TRBV20-1 with TRBJ2-1; TRBD2 matches at 11 bases. CDR1 and CDR2 from the germline V gene are DFQATT and SNEGSKA (reference sequence). The CDR3 has 18 residues. The trim removed 3 bases at V and 1 base at J, leaving 11 bases unmatched. The CDR3 bases are TGCAGTGCTAGGCTTACTAGCGGGAGTAGTAGGTCCTACAATGAGCAGTTCTTC. It yields the protein CSARLTSGSSRSYNEQFF.

This clonotype was found a few times. The V and J genes are TRBV11-1 and TRBJ2-3; 11 bases are shared with TRBD2. Germline V gene data show CDR1 as SGHAT and CDR2 as FQDESV (reference sequence). Trimming took 6 bases from V and 0 from J; bases not matched to a gene: 14. This CDR3 is 19 amino acids long. CDR3 nucleotides: TGTGCCAGCAGATCCCCAACTAGCGGGAGAGTAGGTAGCACAGATACGCAGTATTTT. As protein: CASRSPTSGRVGSTDTQYF.

This clonotype was picked up many times. The chain recombines TRBV2 with TRBJ2-3; 8 bases match TRBD2. V was clipped by 6 bases and J by 5 bases; unmatched bases: 13. The germline CDR1 and CDR2 sequences are SNHLY and FYNNEI. The CDR3 length is 16 residues. CDR3 in amino acids: CASSPVTGLAGDTQYF. CDR3 nucleotide sequence: TGTGCCAGCAGCCCCGTTACAGGGCTAGCGGGAGATACGCAGTATTTT.

This clonotype was seen ten or more times. This sequence joins TRBV7-9 and TRBJ2-7; D is possibly TRBD1 (5 bases). CDR3 size: 11 residues. The germline gives CDR1 SEHNR, CDR2 FQNEAQ (reference sequence). V was shortened by 5 bases and J by 6 bases, with 8 bases between the two germline ends. CDR3 nucleotides: TGTGCCAGCAGCCGGACATCCGAGCAGTACTTC. Translated, it gives CASSRTSEQYF.

The chain couples TRBV9 to TRBJ2-1, with a weak D call TRBD1 (5 bases). V lost 4 bases and J 1 base, leaving 9 bases between the germline ends. Looked up from germline, CDR1 is SGDLS and CDR2 is YYNGEE. This CDR3 is built from 14 residues. The CDR3 region is CASSPGISYNEQFF. In DNA form, the CDR3 reads TGTGCCAGCAGCCCAGGGATATCCTACAATGAGCAGTTCTTC.

This clonotype has a count of ten or more. This chain joins TRBV6-5 and TRBJ2-3, with 8 bases identical to TRBD2. V lost 9 bases and J lost 7; bases outside the gene matches: 6. Looked up from germline, CDR1 is MNHEY and CDR2 is SVGAGI. The CDR3 loop spans 12 amino acids. The CDR3 region is CASREGQYTQYF. The CDR3 DNA reads as TGTGCCAGTCGGGAGGGCCAATATACGCAGTATTTT.

A word on this clonotype: Given a much more abundant clone one base away, this may be a read error. The chain links TRBV4-3 to TRBJ2-7, with a tentative D call TRBD1 (5 bases). V was clipped by 1 base and J by 1 base, with 14 bases between them. Germline V gene data show CDR1 as LGHNA and CDR2 as YSLEER. The CDR3 loop spans 16 amino acids. CDR3 nucleotides: TGCGCCAGCAGCCAAGCAGGGTCAGTGACGTCCTACGAGCAGTACTTC. Its translation is CASSQAGSVTSYEQYF.

This clonotype has at least ten counts. The chain links TRBV5-1 to TRBJ2-1, with TRBD1 as a possible D gene (6 bases). V lost 5 bases and J 0 bases, leaving 12 bases between the germline ends. Germline V gene data show CDR1 as SGHRS and CDR2 as YFSETQ. The CDR3 spans 15 residues. The CDR3 nucleotides read TGCGCCAGCAGGCCAGGGGAGAACTCCTACAATGAGCAGTTCTTC. As protein: CASRPGENSYNEQFF.

This clonotype was seen more than once but under ten times. The rearrangement joins TRBV11-2 to TRBJ2-1, with D possibly TRBD2 on 6 matching bases. The CDR3 runs to 11 residues. V was clipped by 3 bases and J by 13 bases, with 10 bases between them. Per the germline V gene, CDR1 is SGHAT and CDR2 is FQNNGV. The CDR3 spells CASSLAGPQFF. The CDR3 DNA sequence: TGTGCCAGCAGCTTGGCGGGACCTCAGTTCTTC.

This clonotype was recorded a few times. The chain has TRBV4-3 and TRBJ2-3, with D tentatively TRBD1 (6 bases). Germline V lookup: CDR1 LGHNA, CDR2 YSLEER. V lost 1 base and J lost 6, with 17 bases in between. CDR3 length: 16 residues. The chain's CDR3 is CASSQGSRGAGDTQYF. The CDR3 bases are TGCGCCAGCAGCCAAGGCTCCAGGGGCGCAGGGGATACGCAGTATTTT.

This clonotype was observed a handful of times. This sequence joins TRBV7-9 and TRBJ1-4, with a possible D match to TRBD1 (5 bases). The CDR3 is 15 amino acids. The V gene lost 5 bases and the J gene lost 2 bases, with 12 bases spanning the gap. Germline lookup yields CDR1 SEHNR and CDR2 FQNEAQ (reference sequence). CDR3 sequence (DNA): TGTGCCAGCAGCCCCTCGGGGGGGACTAATGAAAAACTGTTTTTT. Translating it yields CASSPSGGTNEKLFF.

The CDR3 DNA is TGTGCCAGCAGTTTGGAGAGGGGTGAGTCCGAGCAGTACTTC. Amino acids: CASSLERGESEQYF. The V call is TRBV28, the J call TRBJ2-7; D assignment may be TRBD1 or TRBD2 (5 bases each). There are 14 residues in the CDR3. Trimming shortened V by 3 bases and J by 6 bases, and 15 bases separated the two germline ends. Germline assignment: CDR1 MDHEN and CDR2 SYDVKM.

This clonotype was seen repeatedly, ten times or more. The chain has TRBV3-1 and TRBJ2-2; tentatively, D is TRBD1 (5 bases). The germline V and J ends were trimmed by 4 bases and 3 bases, with 18 bases remaining between them. This CDR3 spans 17 amino acids. Germline V gene sequence: CDR1 LGHDT, CDR2 YNNKEL (reference sequence). The CDR3 loop is CASSLNLATTDTGELFF. The CDR3 DNA is TGTGCCAGCAGCCTCAACTTGGCCACGACAGACACCGGGGAGCTGTTTTTT.

This clonotype turned up a few times. This rearrangement joins TRBV6-1 to TRBJ2-7; D gene unclear. The germline V gene encodes CDR1 MNHNS and CDR2 SASEGT. This CDR3 is built from 17 residues. The germline V and J ends were trimmed by 7 bases and 6 bases, with 28 bases remaining between them. In nucleotides, the CDR3 is TGTGCCAGCAATCGGGCAGCCTCCCCCAATAACGAGTGCGAGCAGTACTTC. Translated: CASNRAASPNNECEQYF.

In this sample, this clonotype turned up many times. V gene TRBV9 combines with J gene TRBJ1-2; TRBD1 matches at 9 bases. Looked up from germline, CDR1 is SGDLS and CDR2 is YYNGEE. V trimming: 4 bases; J trimming: 4 bases; junction bases outside the gene matches: 11. CDR3 size: 16 residues. DNA of the CDR3: TGTGCCAGCAGCTCCGAAGGACAGGGGAAATTCTATGGCTACACCTTC. It translates to CASSSEGQGKFYGYTF. Complete variable domain (other parts from reference TRBV9 and TRBJ1-2): DSGVTQTPKHLITATGQRVTLRCSPRSGDLSVYWYQQSLDQGLQFLIQYYNGEERAKGNILERFSAQQFPDLHSELNLSSLELGDSALYFCASSSEGQGKFYGYTFGSGTRLTVV.

This clonotype was recorded only once. A junction end diverges from the germline sequence, so it may reflect a read error. The chain carries TRBV3-1 and TRBJ1-1, with D perhaps TRBD1 (6 bases). Germline CDR1 reads LGHDT; CDR2 reads YNNKEL (reference sequence). This CDR3 spans 18 amino acids. CDR3 loop: CASTQDSFRGRLPLAAFF. The CDR3 DNA is TGTGCCAGCACCCAAGATTCATTCAGGGGCAGACTGCCCCTGGCAGCTTTCTTT.

This clonotype has just a few counts. The genes are TRBV5-1 and TRBJ1-1; D uncertain. V lost 4 bases, J lost 0 bases, and 16 bases lay in between. The V gene's germline CDR1 is SGHRS and CDR2 YFSETQ. The CDR3 runs 16 residues. The CDR3 bases are TGCGCCAGCAGCCTTGAGACGAACCTTTTGAACACTGAAGCTTTCTTT. Its translation is CASSLETNLLNTEAFF. Complete variable domain (other parts from reference TRBV5-1 and TRBJ1-1): KAGVTQTPRYLIKTRGQQVTLSCSPISGHRSVSWYQQTPGQGLQFLFEYFSETQRNKGNFPGRFSGRQFSNSRSEMNVSTLELGDSALYLCASSLETNLLNTEAFFGQGTRLTVV.

This clonotype came up a few times. This chain links TRBV28 with TRBJ1-2, with 7 bases identical to TRBD1. CDR1 is MDHEN, CDR2 SYDVKM, per germline. V lost 0 bases, J lost 2 bases, and 6 bases stayed unmatched. There are 16 residues in the CDR3. The CDR3 spells CASSLWRTGANYGYTF. In DNA form, the CDR3 reads TGTGCCAGCAGTTTATGGCGGACAGGAGCCAACTATGGCTACACCTTC.

This clonotype showed up many times. The chain links TRBV6-2 or TRBV6-3 to TRBJ1-1, with a tentative D call TRBD1 (5 bases). V shed 8 bases and J shed 5 bases, with 12 bases lying between them. CDR1 is MNHEY and CDR2 is SVGEGT in the germline V gene. This CDR3 has 12 residues. CDR3 amino acids: CASHRFGTEAFF. DNA of the CDR3: TGTGCCAGCCACAGGTTTGGGACTGAAGCTTTCTTT.

V usage is TRBV6-6 and J usage is TRBJ2-7, with TRBD1 identical over 8 bases. With V trimmed by 5 bases and J by 4 bases, 1 base remained unmatched. CDR1 is MNHNY, CDR2 SVGAGI, per germline (reference sequence). This CDR3 spans 12 amino acids. CDR3 sequence: CASSRDRYEQYF. Written as DNA, the CDR3 is TGTGCCAGCAGTCGGGACAGGTACGAGCAGTACTTC.

The chain uses TRBV5-6 and TRBJ2-2, with 10 bases lining up with TRBD2. With V trimmed by 0 bases and J by 6 bases, 5 bases remained unmatched. This CDR3 has 16 residues. Germline lookup yields CDR1 SGHDT and CDR2 YYEEEE. CDR3 nucleotide sequence: TGTGCCAGCAGCTTGGAAACTAGCGGGATATCCGGGGAGCTGTTTTTT. It yields the protein CASSLETSGISGELFF.

This clonotype has only a few counts. V is TRBV29-1 and J is TRBJ2-7, with TRBD1 matching 9 bases. The CDR3 consists of 13 residues. V trimming: 6 bases; J trimming: 2 bases; junction bases outside the gene matches: 5. Germline CDR1 SQVTM, CDR2 ANQGSEA. The CDR3 reads CSVPGTGPYEQYF. CDR3 DNA: TGCAGCGTCCCCGGGACAGGGCCCTACGAGCAGTACTTC.

The rearrangement uses TRBV11-2 and TRBJ2-5, with D hard to call. CDR1 and CDR2 from the germline V gene are SGHAT and FQNNGV. Trimming stripped 1 base from V and 5 bases from J, with 8 bases between. This CDR3 has 13 residues. The CDR3, as DNA: TGTGCCAGCAGCTTAGTACAGTCGGAGACCCAGTACTTC. This gives the protein CASSLVQSETQYF.

This chain uses TRBV29-1 with TRBJ1-1, with 7 bases that match TRBD1. Germline-derived CDR1 and CDR2 are SQVTM and ANQGSEA. With V trimmed by 1 base and J by 9 bases, 5 bases remained unmatched. The CDR3 spans 12 residues. CDR3 loop: CSVEGQGGKAFF. The CDR3 DNA is TGCAGCGTTGAAGGGCAGGGGGGGAAAGCTTTCTTT.

This chain joins TRBV13 and TRBJ2-7, with TRBD1 as a possible D gene (5 bases). The germline CDR1 and CDR2 sequences are PRHDT and FYEKMQ (reference sequence). V lost 6 bases to trimming and J lost 4 bases, with 22 bases between them. The length of the CDR3 is 16 residues. The CDR3 region is CASSLRGGVKDYEQYF. The CDR3 region has the DNA TGTGCCAGCAGTTTAAGGGGTGGGGTTAAGGATTACGAGCAGTACTTC.